The sequence of this T cell receptor beta chain was determined in a study of cytomegalovirus exposure and HLA in healthy donors. Study findings and constraints: Previous analysis showed most TCR beta V segments were productive about 87% or about 30% of the time. Sequencing probably produced one cluster of sequence variants that were highly shared. Clonal expansion, a later analysis showed, was greater in HLA-associated TCR beta chains than in equally common others.

V was cut by 5 bases and J by 4 bases, with 9 bases left in between. Germline V gene sequence: CDR1 SGHAT, CDR2 FQNNGV. This CDR3 is built from 12 residues. A multiplex PCR was run with 60 Vbeta primers and 13 Jbeta primers. Method: immunoSEQ multiplex PCR; TCRdb's copy keeps in-frame clones and lacks some. The table has roughly 260,000 clones, around four fifths seen once. This clone was seen a few times. Antigen unknown. The sample taken for sequencing was PBMCs. This TCR was recovered from a middle-aged woman in good health and CMV-seropositive. The chain joins TRBV11-2 to TRBJ2-7, with D unresolved. CDR3 in DNA: TGTGCCAGCAGCAGAACAGAATACGAGCAGTACTTC. It is translated as CASSRTEYEQYF.